These 17 T cell receptor beta chains came from one sample sequenced in a study of cytomegalovirus exposure and HLA in healthy donors. PCR employed 60 Vbeta and 13 Jbeta primers. Produced via immunoSEQ multiplex PCR; TCRdb's table is partial and in-frame only. The sample holds about 120,000 clones; roughly 69% are singletons and the top ten take roughly 9.7%. Sequenced sample: PBMCs. Every receptor here comes from a woman aged 40 to 50 in good health and CMV-seropositive.

The chain is built from TRBV6-5 and TRBJ2-3; 8 bases align to TRBD1. From germline, CDR1 is MNHEY and CDR2 SVGAGI. Losses at the gene ends were 8 bases for V and 2 bases for J; bases not matched to a gene: 3. CDR3 length equals 13 residues. The CDR3 reads CASGDRYTDTQYF. CDR3 bases: TGTGCCAGCGGGGACAGGTACACAGATACGCAGTATTTT.

The V call is TRBV28, the J call TRBJ1-2, with TRBD1 matching over 7 bases. The CDR3 is made up of 16 amino acids. Germline V lookup: CDR1 MDHEN, CDR2 SYDVKM. After removal of 1 base from V and 6 bases from J, the junction contained 11 bases not matched to a gene. CDR3 sequence (DNA): TGTGCCAGCAGTTTATCTCTCGGCAGGACAGGTAATGGCTACACCTTC. It specifies CASSLSLGRTGNGYTF.

This clone was counted a few times. V usage is TRBV19 and J usage is TRBJ2-2, with TRBD1 as a possible D gene (5 bases). This CDR3 comprises 13 residues. V was cut by 11 bases and J by 6 bases, with 16 bases left in between. Germline CDR1 reads LNHDA; CDR2 reads SQIVND (reference sequence). This CDR3 reads CASKPQGAGELFF. Here the CDR3 DNA reads TGTGCCTCGAAACCCCAAGGGGCCGGGGAGCTGTTTTTT.

V gene TRBV7-2 combines with J gene TRBJ1-1; D is ambiguous. In germline, CDR1 is SGHTA, CDR2 FQGNSA. CDR3 length: 16 residues. V dropped 3 bases and J dropped 4 bases, with 18 bases sitting between them. The CDR3 spells CASSFPDRSSGTEAFF. For the CDR3, the DNA is TGTGCCAGCAGCTTTCCGGATCGGTCGTCGGGCACTGAAGCTTTCTTT.

A single count supports this clone. At one boundary the junction diverges from the germline segment, which might be a read error. The rearrangement joins TRBV7-9 to TRBJ2-7; 8 positions agree with TRBD2. CDR3 length: 15 amino acids. Germline loops: CDR1 SEHNR, CDR2 FQNEAQ (reference sequence). Here the CDR3 DNA reads TGTGCCAGCAGCTCCCACCTTTCAAACGGGGGGGCTGACTTCTTC. Protein: CASSSHLSNGGADFF.

Details on this clone: One junction end disagrees with the germline gene, perhaps due to a read error. The V and J genes are TRBV15 and TRBJ2-1, with TRBD2 matching over 7 bases. This CDR3 contains 16 residues. Germline V gene data show CDR1 as LNHNV and CDR2 as YYDKDF (reference sequence). The CDR3 DNA sequence: TGTGCCACCAGCAATGTAGGCGGGAGCTCCTACAATGCGCAGTTCTTC. This encodes CATSNVGGSSYNAQFF.

The genes are TRBV19 and TRBJ1-2; the match to TRBD1 covers 7 bases. The CDR3 totals 13 residues. CDR1 is LNHDA and CDR2 is SQIVND in the germline V gene (reference sequence). With V trimmed by 9 bases and J by 5 bases, 9 bases remained unmatched. This CDR3 is CASEPGGSYGYTF. CDR3 coding DNA: TGTGCCAGCGAGCCAGGGGGGAGTTATGGCTACACCTTC. The full variable domain, rest sourced from reference TRBV19 and TRBJ1-2, is DGGITQSPKYLFRKEGQNVTLSCEQNLNHDAMYWYRQDPGQGLRLIYYSQIVNDFQKGDIAEGYSVSREKKESFPLTVTSAQKNPTAFYLCASEPGGSYGYTFGSGTRLTVV.

The chain employs TRBV4-3 and TRBJ2-1; TRBD2 matches 10 bases. The germline CDR1 and CDR2 sequences are LGHNA and YSLEER. J gave up 9 bases and V 6 bases, and 14 bases lay outside the gene matches. The CDR3 loop spans 16 amino acids. The CDR3 nucleotides are TGCGCCAGCAGTCCCCGGAGGCCTAGCGGGAGTGGTGAGCAGTTCTTC. It specifies CASSPRRPSGSGEQFF.

The chain employs TRBV7-9 and TRBJ1-2, with D perhaps matching TRBD1 (6 bases). The V gene lost 4 bases and the J gene lost 11 bases, with 11 bases spanning the gap. Germline CDR1 SEHNR, CDR2 FQNEAQ (reference sequence). The CDR3 is 11 residues long. For the CDR3, the DNA is TGTGCCAGCAGCTATGGACAGAAATACACCTTC. Translating it yields CASSYGQKYTF.

V gene TRBV2 combines with J gene TRBJ2-1; D uncertain. This CDR3 has 11 amino acids. Germline CDR1 reads SNHLY; CDR2 reads FYNNEI. V was trimmed by 4 bases and J by 7 bases, leaving 5 bases between them. CDR3 loop: CASSGENEQFF. The CDR3 region has the DNA TGTGCCAGCAGTGGCGAGAATGAGCAGTTCTTC.

V gene TRBV2 combines with J gene TRBJ2-1; D is possibly TRBD1 (7 bases). V dropped 2 bases and J dropped 6 bases, with 8 bases sitting between them. Germline CDR1 is SNHLY and CDR2 is FYNNEI. CDR3 length: 13 amino acids. CDR3: CASSEQGGNEQFF. The CDR3 DNA reads TGTGCCAGCAGTGAACAGGGGGGCAATGAGCAGTTCTTC. The variable domain in full, completed from reference TRBV2 and TRBJ2-1, reads EPEVTQTPSHQVTQMGQEVILRCVPISNHLYFYWYRQILGQKVEFLVSFYNNEISEKSEIFDDQFSVERPDGSNFTLKIRSTKLEDSAMYFCASSEQGGNEQFFGPGTRLTVL.

The chain recombines TRBV19 with TRBJ1-4; D is possibly TRBD1 (5 bases). Trimming removed 2 bases from V and 4 bases from J, with 20 bases in between. The CDR3 has 18 amino acids. Germline CDR1 LNHDA, CDR2 SQIVND (reference sequence). CDR3 in amino acids: CASSITGGEPRRNEKLFF. CDR3 nucleotides: TGTGCCAGTAGTATAACTGGGGGGGAGCCGAGGCGTAATGAAAAACTGTTTTTT.

V usage is TRBV7-9 and J usage is TRBJ1-1; TRBD1 matches at 8 bases. Trimming removed 6 bases from V and 1 base from J; junction bases left unmatched: 16. This CDR3 is 18 amino acids long. CDR1 SEHNR and CDR2 FQNEAQ come from the germline V gene (reference sequence). The CDR3 loop reads CASSFTQGVPLGNTEAFF. The CDR3 region has the DNA TGTGCCAGCAGTTTCACACAGGGGGTCCCCCTAGGGAACACTGAAGCTTTCTTT. Drawing the rest from reference TRBV7-9 and TRBJ1-1, the complete variable domain is DTGVSQNPRHKITKRGQNVTFRCDPISEHNRLYWYRQTLGQGPEFLTYFQNEAQLEKSRLLSDRFSAERPKGSFSTLEIQRTEQGDSAMYLCASSFTQGVPLGNTEAFFGQGTRLTVV.

The chain is built from TRBV27 and TRBJ2-1; 14 bases fit TRBD2. V dropped 5 bases and J dropped 1; count of bases not matched to a gene: 4. Germline CDR1 reads MNHEY; CDR2 reads SMNVEV (reference sequence). This CDR3 is built from 17 residues. For the CDR3, the DNA is TGTGCCAGCAGTACGGGACTAGCGGGAGCGTCCTACAATGAGCAGTTCTTC. Its protein product is CASSTGLAGASYNEQFF.

The chain recombines TRBV18 with TRBJ2-1; possibly TRBD2 for D (6 bases). Germline V CDR1 and CDR2: KGHSH, LQKENI. The CDR3 runs 17 residues. The V and J ends lost 0 bases and 0 bases respectively, with 12 bases between them. The CDR3, as DNA: TGTGCCAGCTCACCACCGAATAGCGGCAGCTCCTACAATGAGCAGTTCTTC. Encoded protein: CASSPPNSGSSYNEQFF.

The chain recombines TRBV5-4 with TRBJ2-5; 7 positions agree with TRBD1. The CDR3 has 15 residues. J lost 2 bases, V lost 5 bases, and 9 bases had no gene match. Germline CDR1 and CDR2: SGHNT and YYREEE (reference sequence). The CDR3 DNA reads TGTGCCAGCAGACGACAGGACAGGCCACAAGAGACCCAGTACTTC. This sequence encodes CASRRQDRPQETQYF.

This sequence joins TRBV14 and TRBJ2-1; 8 nucleotides align to TRBD2. Trimming cost V 0 bases and J 14 bases; bases outside gene matches: 6. The CDR3 consists of 13 residues. Germline-derived CDR1 and CDR2 are SGHDN and FVKESK. CDR3 bases: TGTGCCAGCAGCCAAGATCGGGGGGGTAGGGAGTTCTTC. Translating it yields CASSQDRGGREFF.